This T cell receptor (beta chain) was identified during a study of blood T cell repertoires in COVID-19. Germline lookup yields CDR1 DFQATT and CDR2 SNEGSKA (reference sequence). Between the trimmed V and J ends, which lost 6 bases and 6 bases, there was a span of 5 bases. The length of the CDR3 is 10 residues. The method was immunoSEQ multiplex PCR; TCRdb's version includes in-frame clones alone and lacks a portion of them. The sample has about 210,000 clones; roughly 94% are singletons. The TCR sequence derives from a man in his thirties or forties with acute or convalescent COVID-19. The chain has TRBV20-1 and TRBJ1-4; no clear D gene. Sequenced sample: peripheral blood. CDR3 DNA sequence: TGCAGTGCGGAGCATGAAAAACTGTTTTTT. Its translation is CSAEHEKLFF.